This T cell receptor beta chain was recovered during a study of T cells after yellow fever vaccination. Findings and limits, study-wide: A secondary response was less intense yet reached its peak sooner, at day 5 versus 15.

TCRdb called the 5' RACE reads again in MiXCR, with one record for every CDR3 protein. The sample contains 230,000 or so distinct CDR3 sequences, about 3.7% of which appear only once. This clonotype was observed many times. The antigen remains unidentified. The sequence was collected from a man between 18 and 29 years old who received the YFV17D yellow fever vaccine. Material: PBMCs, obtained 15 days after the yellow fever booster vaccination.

In DNA form, the CDR3 reads TGTGCCAGCAGCTTAGGGACTAGCGGGTACACAGATACGCAGTATTTT. This codes for CASSLGTSGYTDTQYF. The chain has TRBV11-2 and TRBJ2-3; TRBD2 matches at 11 bases. The length of the CDR3 is 16 residues. V shed 1 base and J 2 bases; nucleotides not matched to a gene: 2. The germline CDR1 and CDR2 sequences are SGHAT and FQNNGV.